The clone carrying this TCR beta chain has more than one count but fewer than ten. Its antigen is still unknown. Germline CDR1 reads SQVTM; CDR2 reads ANQGSEA. V shed 7 bases and J 4 bases; nucleotides not matched to a gene: 11. The CDR3 is 14 amino acids. This sample is drawn from a study of T cells after yellow fever vaccination. Study-level points and caveats: Weaker overall was a secondary response that nonetheless peaked faster, on day 5 versus 15. The booster response re-showed most primary clones: approximately 97% CD4, more than 70% CD8.

TCRdb re-called the 5' RACE reads through MiXCR, storing one row per CDR3 protein. The sample has approximately 510,000 distinct CDR3 sequences, 21% seen once. This TCR came from a man younger than 35 who received the YFV17D yellow fever vaccine. The sequencing used PBMCs, collected about 21 days after the first yellow fever vaccination. This chain uses TRBV29-1 with TRBJ1-1; TRBD1 matches at 8 bases. CDR3 sequence (DNA): TGCAGCGCACAACCCGACAGGGGAGCCACTGAAGCTTTCTTT. It encodes CSAQPDRGATEAFF.